A single sample is the source of the 2 T cell receptor beta chains below, sequenced in a study of T-cell memory formation after mild COVID-19. TCRdb reprocessed the 5' RACE reads with MiXCR, giving one entry per CDR3 protein. The sample holds 350,000 to 500,000 distinct CDR3 sequences; 15% to 20% are singletons and the top ten take 8.4%. The sequenced sample consisted of PBMCs or a T cell subset sorted from them (not recorded which). These receptor sequences come from an adult woman who had mild COVID-19 (a few samples of this study predate the infection). Cell type and time point are not known.

This chain links TRBV5-1 with TRBJ2-4; D unclear. Trimming stripped 0 bases from V and 16 bases from J, with 17 bases between. This CDR3 spans 13 amino acids. Germline loops: CDR1 SGHRS, CDR2 YFSETQ. The CDR3 sequence is CASSLERQGVRYF. The CDR3, as DNA: TGCGCCAGCAGCTTGGAACGACAAGGCGTGAGATACTTC.

This clonotype showed up just a few times. The rearrangement links TRBV7-2 to TRBJ1-6; 7 nucleotides match TRBD1. CDR1 and CDR2 (germline): SGHTA, FQGNSA. The CDR3 runs to 13 residues. V lost 3 bases and J lost 10; bases outside the gene matches: 3. CDR3 residues: CASSFAGGSPLHF. CDR3 coding DNA: TGTGCCAGCAGCTTCGCAGGGGGGTCACCCCTCCACTTT.